These 27 T cell receptor beta chains originate from one sample sequenced in a study of cytomegalovirus exposure and HLA in healthy donors. The PCR had 60 Vbeta and 13 Jbeta primers. The data were produced by immunoSEQ multiplex PCR, yet TCRdb's version contains in-frame clones alone and is incomplete. The table shows roughly 190,000 clones, with about 13% occurring only once. The sequenced sample consisted of PBMCs. These receptors were obtained from a man between 45 and 60 years old in good health and CMV-seropositive.

V usage is TRBV6-5 and J usage is TRBJ1-3; tentatively, D is TRBD1 (5 bases). Germline V gene data show CDR1 as MNHEY and CDR2 as SVGAGI. V lost 5 bases and J lost 0, with 11 bases in between. The CDR3 runs to 15 residues. The CDR3 sequence: CASSGHLSSGNTIYF. CDR3 DNA: TGTGCCAGCAGTGGACACCTTAGCTCTGGAAACACCATATATTTT.

This clone has only a few counts. V and J are TRBV29-1 and TRBJ1-1, with a tentative D call TRBD1 (5 bases). The germline V and J ends were trimmed by 4 bases and 1 base, with 10 bases remaining between them. Looked up from germline, CDR1 is SQVTM and CDR2 is ANQGSEA. The CDR3 extends over 13 amino acids. In nucleotides, the CDR3 is TGCAGCGTTGGACAGTTAAAGAACACTGAAGCTTTCTTT. It yields the protein CSVGQLKNTEAFF.

The CDR3 loop is CAITGITEAFF. The CDR3 coding sequence is TGTGCCATCACAGGGATCACTGAAGCTTTCTTT. The chain uses TRBV28 and TRBJ1-1; weak D call: TRBD1 (6 bases). The V gene lost 10 bases and the J gene lost 4 bases, with 10 bases spanning the gap. The CDR3 length is 11 residues. From germline, CDR1 is MDHEN and CDR2 SYDVKM.

This clone came up a few times. The chain has TRBV9 and TRBJ1-2; tentatively, D is TRBD1 (6 bases). CDR3 size: 13 residues. Germline V gives CDR1 SGDLS, CDR2 YYNGEE. Trimming stripped 6 bases from V and 5 bases from J, with 14 bases between. CDR3 in DNA: TGTGCCAGCAATGAGGGGGGGGCTTATGGCTACACCTTC. Translating gives CASNEGGAYGYTF.

The chain couples TRBV19 to TRBJ2-2, with TRBD1 matching over 7 bases. The CDR3 spans 14 residues. Germline-derived CDR1 and CDR2 are LNHDA and SQIVND (reference sequence). Germline trimming cut 2 bases from V and 6 bases from J; bases unmatched to any gene: 3. The chain's CDR3 is CASSIKGAAGELFF. Written as DNA, the CDR3 is TGTGCCAGTAGTATAAAGGGGGCGGCCGGGGAGCTGTTTTTT.

The rearrangement joins TRBV11-2 to TRBJ2-2; 8 nucleotides align to TRBD1. This CDR3 comprises 14 residues. The junction had 6 bases not matched to a gene; V was cut back by 5 bases and J by 7 bases. Germline CDR1 SGHAT, CDR2 FQNNGV. The CDR3: CASSQDRGSGELFF. CDR3 coding DNA: TGTGCCAGCAGCCAAGACAGGGGCAGCGGGGAGCTGTTTTTT.

This clone appeared a few times. The chain uses TRBV19 and TRBJ2-2; a possible D gene is TRBD1 (5 bases). The germline CDR1 and CDR2 sequences are LNHDA and SQIVND (reference sequence). Trimming took off 3 bases at V and 5 bases at J, with 10 bases between the two ends. The CDR3 spans 14 residues. The CDR3 loop is CASSMFKGTGELFF. CDR3 bases: TGTGCCAGTAGTATGTTTAAGGGGACCGGGGAGCTGTTTTTT.

This clone was seen only a few times. The chain recombines TRBV5-6 with TRBJ1-1; the match to TRBD1 covers 11 bases. This CDR3 contains 17 residues. V lost 6 bases, J lost 6 bases, and 16 bases stayed unmatched. The germline gives CDR1 SGHDT, CDR2 YYEEEE. The CDR3 spells CASIHLLPGQGVPEAFF. The CDR3 DNA reads TGTGCCAGCATCCACCTACTCCCGGGACAGGGGGTCCCTGAAGCTTTCTTT.

This chain links TRBV4-1 with TRBJ2-2; D unresolved. The CDR3 sequence is 15 residues long. From germline, CDR1 is MGHRA and CDR2 YSYEKL. Between the trimmed V and J ends, which lost 0 bases and 1 base, there was a span of 6 bases. This CDR3 is CASSQDSVNTGELFF. The CDR3 coding sequence is TGCGCCAGCAGCCAAGATTCAGTGAACACCGGGGAGCTGTTTTTT.

This clone was recorded once. Other nucleotide sequences in the sample specify the same CDR3. The V call is TRBV5-6, the J call TRBJ1-4; D remains unclear. Per the germline V gene, CDR1 is SGHDT and CDR2 is YYEEEE. The CDR3 runs 15 residues. Trimming pared 6 bases from V and 1 base from J, leaving 13 bases between. Here the CDR3 reads CASTPSAGTNEKLFF. The CDR3 region has the DNA TGTGCCAGCACCCCTTCCGCAGGAACTAATGAAAAACTGTTTTTT. The full variable domain, with the rest looked up from reference TRBV5-6 and TRBJ1-4, is DAGVTQSPTHLIKTRGQQVTLRCSPKSGHDTVSWYQQALGQGPQFIFQYYEEEERQRGNFPDRFSGHQFPNYSSELNVNALLLGDSALYLCASTPSAGTNEKLFFGSGTQLSVL.

This clone has a handful of counts. Other DNA variants within this sample encode the same CDR3. This chain uses TRBV7-2 with TRBJ1-3; no reliable D call. The V gene's germline CDR1 is SGHTA and CDR2 FQGNSA. The CDR3 is 15 amino acids. Trimming left V 0 bases short and J 2 bases short, with 8 bases between. The CDR3 loop reads CASSLATGPGNTIYF. As DNA, the CDR3 is TGTGCCAGCAGCTTAGCGACGGGTCCTGGAAACACCATATATTTT.

This clone was seen only a few times. This chain joins TRBV4-1 and TRBJ2-5, with 7 positions matching TRBD1. J gave up 2 bases and V 1 base, and 4 bases lay outside the gene matches. Germline lookup yields CDR1 MGHRA and CDR2 YSYEKL. This CDR3 has 15 residues. CDR3 DNA sequence: TGCGCCAGCAGCCAAGTGCCGACAGGGCAAGAGACCCAGTACTTC. This codes for CASSQVPTGQETQYF.

The rearrangement joins TRBV9 to TRBJ1-6; 12 bases match TRBD1. Per the germline V gene, CDR1 is SGDLS and CDR2 is YYNGEE. The CDR3 length is 18 residues. The trim removed 2 bases at V and 0 bases at J, leaving 3 bases unmatched. CDR3 nucleotides: TGTGCCAGCAGCGTGGGACAGGGGGCGAGCTCCTATAATTCACCCCTCCACTTT. Its protein product is CASSVGQGASSYNSPLHF.

The chain uses TRBV5-4 and TRBJ2-7; D not certain. Germline CDR1 reads SGHNT; CDR2 reads YYREEE (reference sequence). The CDR3 extends over 13 amino acids. V was clipped by 1 base and J by 3 bases, with 8 bases between them. The CDR3 here is CASSLQQSYEQYF. In nucleotides, the CDR3 is TGTGCCAGCAGCTTGCAACAGAGCTACGAGCAGTACTTC.

This clone was counted a few times. The chain couples TRBV6-5 to TRBJ1-6, with 7 positions matching TRBD1. CDR1 is MNHEY, CDR2 SVGAGI, per germline. This CDR3 is built from 14 residues. Trimming took 7 bases from V and 10 from J; bases not matched to a gene: 10. The CDR3 here is CASKGAGGGSPLHF. Here the CDR3 DNA reads TGTGCCAGCAAAGGTGCAGGGGGTGGGTCACCCCTCCACTTT.

The chain recombines TRBV6-5 with TRBJ1-3; 8 nucleotides line up with TRBD1. J gave up 2 bases and V 6 bases, and 6 bases lay outside the gene matches. Germline CDR1 is MNHEY and CDR2 is SVGAGI. The CDR3 extends over 15 amino acids. Here the CDR3 reads CASRFQGAAGNTIYF. In DNA form, the CDR3 reads TGTGCCAGCAGGTTCCAGGGGGCAGCTGGAAACACCATATATTTT.

This clone has more than one count but fewer than ten. The CDR3 loop is CASSSRDRALSNYGYTF. The CDR3 coding sequence is TGTGCCAGCAGCTCACGGGACAGGGCTCTCTCGAACTATGGCTACACCTTC. The genes are TRBV28 and TRBJ1-2; TRBD1 agrees at 9 bases. The CDR3 runs 17 residues. CDR1 and CDR2 from the germline V gene are MDHEN and SYDVKM. After removal of 6 bases from V and 2 bases from J, the junction contained 13 bases not matched to a gene.

This clone was recorded a few times. V and J are TRBV28 and TRBJ2-5; possibly TRBD2 for D (6 bases). Germline CDR1 is MDHEN and CDR2 is SYDVKM. Deletions cut 6 bases from V and 5 bases from J, with 16 bases between. CDR3 length: 14 residues. The CDR3 coding sequence is TGTGCCAGCAGATTGGGACTCTCCCTTGAGACCCAGTACTTC. Amino acid sequence: CASRLGLSLETQYF.

The chain is built from TRBV7-3 and TRBJ2-3, with 7 positions matching TRBD1. This CDR3 has 14 residues. Per the germline V gene, CDR1 is SGHTA and CDR2 is FQGTGA. Trimming took 3 bases from V and 1 from J; bases not matched to a gene: 1. The CDR3 is CASSLQGGTDTQYF. The CDR3 coding sequence is TGTGCCAGCAGCTTGCAGGGGGGCACAGATACGCAGTATTTT.

In its sample, this clone was seen a few times. The CDR3: CASSLGRWEGQYF. The CDR3 coding sequence is TGTGCCAGCAGCTTGGGGCGTTGGGAGGGGCAGTATTTT. V gene TRBV5-4 combines with J gene TRBJ2-3; 7 bases fit TRBD2. The CDR3 loop spans 13 amino acids. V shed 0 bases and J 11 bases; nucleotides not matched to a gene: 6. Germline V gene lookup returns CDR1 SGHNT and CDR2 YYREEE (reference sequence).

The chain links TRBV6-1 to TRBJ2-3; D uncertain. Per the germline V gene, CDR1 is MNHNS and CDR2 is SASEGT. Deletions cut 3 bases from V and 4 bases from J, with 8 bases between. The CDR3 has 13 amino acids. DNA of the CDR3: TGTGCCAGCAGTGACAGGTACCCAGATACGCAGTATTTT. The encoded protein is CASSDRYPDTQYF.

This clone appeared a few times. This chain uses TRBV2 with TRBJ2-3; TRBD2 agrees at 13 bases. The CDR3 sequence is 15 residues long. From germline, CDR1 is SNHLY and CDR2 FYNNEI. The V and J ends lost 7 bases and 4 bases, in that order; junction bases with no gene match: 5. The CDR3 bases are TGTGCCAGCAAGGTACTAGCGGGGGGGCCAGATACGCAGTATTTT. Its protein product is CASKVLAGGPDTQYF.

This clone was detected only a few times. This chain's CDR3 is CASSQNPGQGSAYGYTF. The CDR3 bases are TGTGCCAGCAGCCAAAATCCCGGACAGGGGTCGGCTTATGGCTACACCTTC. V is TRBV5-4 and J is TRBJ1-2; 9 bases align to TRBD1. Germline V CDR1 and CDR2: SGHNT, YYREEE (reference sequence). This CDR3 is built from 17 residues. J lost 5 bases, V lost 4 bases, and 15 bases had no gene match. The full variable domain, in which reference TRBV5-4 and TRBJ1-2 provide the parts outside the CDR3, is ETGVTQSPTHLIKTRGQQVTLRCSSQSGHNTVSWYQQALGQGPQFIFQYYREEENGRGNFPPRFSGLQFPNYSSELNVNALELDDSALYLCASSQNPGQGSAYGYTFGSGTRLTVV.

The sample holds a few counts of this clone. This sequence joins TRBV7-9 and TRBJ1-3; TRBD1 agrees at 7 bases. V shed 5 bases and J 9 bases; nucleotides not matched to a gene: 1. From germline, CDR1 is SEHNR and CDR2 FQNEAQ (reference sequence). The CDR3 has 11 amino acids. CDR3 nucleotide sequence: TGTGCCAGCAGCCGACAGGGCACCATATATTTT. This translates into CASSRQGTIYF.

V usage is TRBV7-2 and J usage is TRBJ1-4, with unresolved D. The CDR3 is 15 amino acids. CDR1 and CDR2 from the germline V gene are SGHTA and FQGNSA. With 5 bases removed from V and 4 bases from J, the gap between germline ends came to 14 bases. The CDR3, as DNA: TGTGCCAGCAGCCCCTCGTGGGCTCTTAATGAAAAACTGTTTTTT. It translates to CASSPSWALNEKLFF.

This clone has just a few counts. The chain combines TRBV27 with TRBJ2-7; 11 bases fit TRBD1. The junction had 2 bases not matched to a gene; V was cut back by 6 bases and J by 1 base. Germline CDR1 is MNHEY and CDR2 is SMNVEV (reference sequence). The CDR3 is 14 residues long. The CDR3 coding sequence is TGTGCCAGCAGGGGACAGGGGGGATCCTACGAGCAGTACGTC. The encoded protein is CASRGQGGSYEQYV.

This sequence joins TRBV5-4 and TRBJ1-1, with 9 bases that match TRBD1. The V segment lost 4 bases and the J segment 4 bases; nucleotides outside the gene matches: 5. CDR3 length: 14 residues. Germline V lookup: CDR1 SGHNT, CDR2 YYREEE (reference sequence). CDR3 bases: TGTGCCAGCAGCATACAGGGGGCGGGCACTGAAGCTTTCTTT. Amino acid sequence: CASSIQGAGTEAFF.